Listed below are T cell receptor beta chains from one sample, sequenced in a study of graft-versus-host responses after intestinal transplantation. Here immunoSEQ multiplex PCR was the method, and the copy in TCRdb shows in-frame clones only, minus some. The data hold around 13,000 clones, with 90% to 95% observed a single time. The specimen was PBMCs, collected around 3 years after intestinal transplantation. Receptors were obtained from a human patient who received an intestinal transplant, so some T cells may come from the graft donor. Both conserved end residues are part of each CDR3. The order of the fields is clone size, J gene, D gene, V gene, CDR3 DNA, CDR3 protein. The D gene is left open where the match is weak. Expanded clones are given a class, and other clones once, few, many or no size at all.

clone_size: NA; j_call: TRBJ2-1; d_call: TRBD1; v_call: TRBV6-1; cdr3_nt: TGTGCCAGCAGTGTTGCAGGGGGCTTGGCCAATGAGCAGTTCTTC; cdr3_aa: CASSVAGGLANEQFF
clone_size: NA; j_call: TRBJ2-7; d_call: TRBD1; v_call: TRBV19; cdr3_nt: TGTGCCAGTAGTATAGGCCGGGACAGTGACGAGCAGTACTTC; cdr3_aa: CASSIGRDSDEQYF
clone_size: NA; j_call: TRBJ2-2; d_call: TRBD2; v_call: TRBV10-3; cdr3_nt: TGTGCCATCAGTCTGGAGCGGGGGACCGGGGAGCTGTTTTTT; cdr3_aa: CAISLERGTGELFF
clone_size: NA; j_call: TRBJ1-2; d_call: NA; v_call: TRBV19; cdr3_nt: TGTGCCAGTAGTTTGGGAGCTGAGAACTATGGCTACACCTTC; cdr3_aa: CASSLGAENYGYTF
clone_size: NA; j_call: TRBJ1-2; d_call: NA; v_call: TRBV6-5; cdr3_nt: TGTGCCAGCAGTTACTCGGCCGGTATCTATGGCTACACCTTC; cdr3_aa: CASSYSAGIYGYTF
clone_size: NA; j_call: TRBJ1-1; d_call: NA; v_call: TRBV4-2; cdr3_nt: TGTGCCAGCAGCCAAAGCATAGTGGGCACTGAAGCTTTCTTT; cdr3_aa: CASSQSIVGTEAFF
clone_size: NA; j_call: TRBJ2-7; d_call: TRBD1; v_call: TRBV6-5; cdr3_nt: TGTGCCAGCAGTAGGACAGGGGGGACGGGGGAGCAGTACTTC; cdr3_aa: CASSRTGGTGEQYF
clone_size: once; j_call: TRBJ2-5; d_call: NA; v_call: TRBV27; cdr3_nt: TGTGCCAGCAGTTTATGGTTTGGAAAAGAGACCCAGTACTTC; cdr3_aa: CASSLWFGKETQYF
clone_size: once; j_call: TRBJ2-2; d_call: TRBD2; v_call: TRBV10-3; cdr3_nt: TGTGCCATCGGAGGACTAGCGGGGGGAACCGGGGAGCTGTTTTTT; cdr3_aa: CAIGGLAGGTGELFF
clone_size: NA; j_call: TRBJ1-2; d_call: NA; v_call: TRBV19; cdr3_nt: TGTGCCAGTAGTTTGGGAACTGAGAACTATGGCTACACCTTC; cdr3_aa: CASSLGTENYGYTF
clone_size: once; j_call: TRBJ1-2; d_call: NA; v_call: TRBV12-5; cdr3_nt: TGTGCTAGTGGTTTGGTACTGGGGGTAGCCATTAACTATGGCTACACCTTC; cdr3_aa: CASGLVLGVAINYGYTF
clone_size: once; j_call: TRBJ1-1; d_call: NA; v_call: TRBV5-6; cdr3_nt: TGTGCCAGCAACACTCGGGTAAATCTAATCATGAACACTGAAGCTTTCTTT; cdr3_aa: CASNTRVNLIMNTEAFF
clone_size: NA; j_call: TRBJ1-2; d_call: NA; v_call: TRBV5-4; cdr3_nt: TGTGCCAGCAGCTTGTCGGCCTATGGCTACACCTTC; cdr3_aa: CASSLSAYGYTF
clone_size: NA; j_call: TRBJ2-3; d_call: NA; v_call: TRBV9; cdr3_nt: TGTGCCAGCAGCCCCCGGGTGGGGACAGATACGCAGTATTTT; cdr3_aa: CASSPRVGTDTQYF
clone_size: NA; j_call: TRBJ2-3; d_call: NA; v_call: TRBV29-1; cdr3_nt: TGCAGCGTCGCCATGGGGGCCGTAAGAGATACGCAGTATTTT; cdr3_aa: CSVAMGAVRDTQYF
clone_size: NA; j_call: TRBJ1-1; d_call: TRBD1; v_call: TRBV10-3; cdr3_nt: TGTGCCATCAGTCAGTCGGACAGGGGGAACACTGAAGCTTTCTTT; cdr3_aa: CAISQSDRGNTEAFF
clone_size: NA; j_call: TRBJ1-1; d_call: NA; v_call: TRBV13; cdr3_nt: TGTGCCAGCAGCCCAGGGTCCAGGGGAGTCGTCAACACTGAAGCTTTCTTT; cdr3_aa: CASSPGSRGVVNTEAFF
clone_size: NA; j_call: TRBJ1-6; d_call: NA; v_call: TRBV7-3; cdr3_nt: TGTGCCAGCAGCTTAATGAGGGGTAATTCACCCCTCCACTTT; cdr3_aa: CASSLMRGNSPLHF
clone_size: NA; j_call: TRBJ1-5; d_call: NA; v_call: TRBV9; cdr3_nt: TGTGCCAGCAGCGCATCAGGGGGCAATCAGCCCCAGCATTTT; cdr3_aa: CASSASGGNQPQHF
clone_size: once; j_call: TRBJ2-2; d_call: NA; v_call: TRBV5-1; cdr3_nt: TGCGCCAGCAGCTTGGGTGGGAACACCGGGGAGCTGTTTTTT; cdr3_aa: CASSLGGNTGELFF
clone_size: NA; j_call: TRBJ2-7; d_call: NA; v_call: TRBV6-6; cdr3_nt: TGTGCCAGCAGGACGACTAGGGCGGTGGACGAGCAGTACTTC; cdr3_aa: CASRTTRAVDEQYF
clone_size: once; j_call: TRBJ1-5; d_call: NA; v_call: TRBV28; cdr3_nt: TGTGCCAGCAGTTTGGGTAGCGGACACGCCTTGCGGAATCAGCCCCAGCATTTT; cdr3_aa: CASSLGSGHALRNQPQHF
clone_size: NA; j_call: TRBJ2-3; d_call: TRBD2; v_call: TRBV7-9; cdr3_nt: TGTGCCAGCAGCTTACTTAGGCGGGGGGCTAGCACAGATACGCAGTATTTT; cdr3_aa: CASSLLRRGASTDTQYF
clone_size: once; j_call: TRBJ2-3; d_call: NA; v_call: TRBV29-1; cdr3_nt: TGCAGCGTCCGAATCCTAGCGCAAGTCACAGATACGCAGTATTTT; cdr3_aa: CSVRILAQVTDTQYF
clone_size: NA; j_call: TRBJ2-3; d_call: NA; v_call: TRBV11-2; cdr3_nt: TGTGCCAGCAGCTTAGGGTTGGGAGATACGCAGTATTTT; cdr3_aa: CASSLGLGDTQYF
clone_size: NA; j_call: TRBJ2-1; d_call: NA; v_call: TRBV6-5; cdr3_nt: TGTGCCAGGGGGGGGCCAAGGGGTGAGCAGTTCTTC; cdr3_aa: CARGGPRGEQFF
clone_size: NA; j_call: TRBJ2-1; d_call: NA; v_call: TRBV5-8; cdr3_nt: TGTGCCAGCAGCTTGTTGAATGAGCAGTTCTTC; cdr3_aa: CASSLLNEQFF
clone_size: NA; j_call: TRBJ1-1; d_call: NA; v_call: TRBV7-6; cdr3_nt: TGTGCCAGCAGCTTAGGGAGTGGGACATCGACCAGGAACACTGAAGCTTTCTTT; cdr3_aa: CASSLGSGTSTRNTEAFF
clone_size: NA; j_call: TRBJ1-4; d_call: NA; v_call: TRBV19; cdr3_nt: TGTGCCAGTAGTTACCAGGGGTTCAATGAAAAACTGTTTTTT; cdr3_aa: CASSYQGFNEKLFF
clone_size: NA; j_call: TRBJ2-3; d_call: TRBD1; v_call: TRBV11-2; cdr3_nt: TGTGCCAGCCACAGACAGGGGAGCACAGATACGCAGTATTTT; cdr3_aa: CASHRQGSTDTQYF
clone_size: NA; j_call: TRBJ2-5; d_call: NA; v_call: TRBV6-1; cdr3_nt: TGTGCCAGCAGTGAATGGAGGAGGGAGACCCAGTACTTC; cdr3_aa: CASSEWRRETQYF